This TCR beta chain was obtained from a study of blood T cell repertoires in COVID-19. Overall study context: COVID-19 samples from acute and convalescent phases originated in the United States, Italy and Spain.

V dropped 4 bases and J dropped 3 bases, with 6 bases sitting between them. This CDR3 has 12 amino acids. From germline, CDR1 is LNHDA and CDR2 SQIVND (reference sequence). Study processing details: How many nucleated cells were present was estimated from reference gene primer amplification. The table came from immunoSEQ multiplex PCR; TCRdb's copy has only in-frame clones and leaves some out. V and J calls and clone size are given by that table; D and trimming were obtained from the DNA. The sample has about 59,000 clones, 73% seen once. The TCR sequence derives from a woman in her 70s with acute or convalescent COVID-19. The genes are TRBV19 and TRBJ1-2; D unresolved. The sequenced sample consisted of peripheral blood. The CDR3 sequence is CASSTSYYGYTF. The CDR3 bases are TGTGCCAGTAGTACCTCCTACTATGGCTACACCTTC.